Listed below are T cell receptor beta chains from one sample, sequenced in a study of blood T cell repertoires in COVID-19. TCRdb keeps only in-frame clones here, not all; method: immunoSEQ multiplex PCR. Of 120,000 or so clones in the sample, 87% are singletons; the top ten hold roughly 8.2%. Material: peripheral blood. The receptors stem from a human donor in a cohort sampled during active COVID-19. Both conserved end residues are part of each CDR3. D genes are given only for firm matches. Clone size appears in some rows only: once, few, many, or a class for an expanded clone.

NA	TRBD2	TRBV2	TRBJ2-1	14	TGTGCCAGCAGTGAAGTCCAGCGGGGAAATGAGCAGTTCTTC	CASSEVQRGNEQFF
few	TRBD2	TRBV5-1	TRBJ2-3	14	TGCGCCAGCAGCCTGGGGACTAACACAGATACGCAGTATTTT	CASSLGTNTDTQYF
once	NA	TRBV15	TRBJ1-3	18	TGTGCCACCAGCAGAGATGGGTCGGGACTGGGCTCTGGAAACACCATATATTTT	CATSRDGSGLGSGNTIYF
NA	TRBD2	TRBV7-9	TRBJ2-7	13	TGTGCCAGCAGCTTAGCGGGAGGGGTAGGGCAGTACTTC	CASSLAGGVGQYF
NA	NA	TRBV18	TRBJ1-3	16	TGTGCCAGCTCACCACGACAGCGAGAGTCTGGAAACACCATATATTTT	CASSPRQRESGNTIYF
NA	TRBD2	TRBV24-1	TRBJ2-1	14	TGTGCCACCAGCCGACTAGCGGGCTCGAATGAGCAGTTCTTC	CATSRLAGSNEQFF
few	TRBD1	TRBV24-1	TRBJ1-1	16	TGTGCCACCAGTGATTCCCGACAGGGGGCGTCCACTGAAGCTTTCTTT	CATSDSRQGASTEAFF
NA	NA	TRBV15	TRBJ1-2	12	TGTGCCACCAGCAGGGACATCAATGGCTACACCTTC	CATSRDINGYTF
NA	NA	TRBV6-1	TRBJ1-1	13	TGTGCCAGCAGTGAGACAAGGAACACTGAAGCTTTCTTT	CASSETRNTEAFF
NA	NA	TRBV2	TRBJ2-7	13	TGTGCCAGCACAGGCTCACGGACCTACGAGCAGTACTTC	CASTGSRTYEQYF
NA	TRBD1	TRBV27	TRBJ1-2	14	TGTGCCAGCAGTTCCCCGACAGGGGGCATTGGCTACACCTTC	CASSSPTGGIGYTF
few	TRBD2	TRBV14	TRBJ2-1	16	TGTGCCAGCAGCCAAGAAACTAGCGGGGGCCAGAATGAGCAGTTCTTC	CASSQETSGGQNEQFF
NA	NA	TRBV7-8	TRBJ1-5	16	TGTGCCAGCAGCTTAGTTCTCTGGGGGGGCAATCAGCCCCAGCATTTT	CASSLVLWGGNQPQHF
NA	NA	TRBV28	TRBJ1-5	15	TGTGCCAGCAGTTCCTCGCGGTATAGCAATCAGCCCCAGCATTTT	CASSSSRYSNQPQHF
NA	NA	TRBV5-5	TRBJ2-7	15	TGTGCCAGCAGCTTGGCGGCCGGCGGGACCTACGAGCAGTACTTC	CASSLAAGGTYEQYF
NA	TRBD1	TRBV14	TRBJ1-3	15	TGTGCCAGCAGCCAAGTTACAGGGGTTGGAAACACCATATATTTT	CASSQVTGVGNTIYF
NA	NA	TRBV27	TRBJ2-4	15	TGTGCCAGCAGTTTATTGGCCGTAGCCAAAAACATTCAGTACTTC	CASSLLAVAKNIQYF
few	NA	TRBV12-3/TRBV12-4	TRBJ1-1	11	TGTGCCAGCAGTTCCTCCTCTAAAGCTTTCTTT	CASSSSSKAFF
NA	NA	TRBV19	TRBJ2-2	13	TGTGCCAGTATTGCAGGGCGCACCGGGGAGCTGTTTTTT	CASIAGRTGELFF
NA	NA	TRBV4-2	TRBJ2-3	15	TGTGCCAGCAGCCGGCAGGGGGGAGGCACAGATACGCAGTATTTT	CASSRQGGGTDTQYF
once	NA	TRBV5-6	TRBJ2-1	11	TGTGCCAGCAGCCACCGTACATTACAGTTCTTC	CASSHRTLQFF
NA	TRBD2	TRBV6-4	TRBJ2-2	17	TGTGCCAGCAGCTCTTACGCTAGCGGGAGATTTTCCGGGGAGCTGTTTTTT	CASSSYASGRFSGELFF
NA	TRBD2	TRBV19	TRBJ2-2	13	TGTGCCAGTGTGCGACTAGCGGACGGGGAGCTGTTTTTT	CASVRLADGELFF
NA	NA	TRBV19	TRBJ2-3	16	TGTGCCAGTAGTATGGGGAGGACTTCCAGCACAGATACGCAGTATTTT	CASSMGRTSSTDTQYF
NA	NA	TRBV6-6	TRBJ2-7	15	TGTGCCAGCAGTTACCTTGGGCAGCTAACCTACGAGCAGTACTTC	CASSYLGQLTYEQYF
NA	NA	TRBV5-1	TRBJ2-5	14	TGCGCCAGCAGCTTGGCGGGACTGGGGGAGACCCAGTACTTC	CASSLAGLGETQYF
NA	TRBD2	TRBV28	TRBJ2-1	15	TGTGCCAGCAGTTTCGGGACTAGCGGGAGGAATGAGCAGTTCTTC	CASSFGTSGRNEQFF
NA	NA	TRBV25-1	TRBJ2-3	16	TGTGCCAGCAGTGAATTCGTACGGGGGACCACAGATACGCAGTATTTT	CASSEFVRGTTDTQYF
NA	NA	TRBV12-3/TRBV12-4	TRBJ2-7	13	TGTGCCAGCAGTTCTCCTCCTGTGGCGGGGCAGTACTTC	CASSSPPVAGQYF
NA	NA	TRBV30	TRBJ1-5	14	TGTGCCTCCACTCATGGGGGGGGCAGTCAGCCCCAGCATTTT	CASTHGGGSQPQHF
few	NA	TRBV6-1	TRBJ2-2	14	TGTGCCAGCAGTGAAGCCCGTTCGACCGGGGAGCTGTTTTTT	CASSEARSTGELFF
NA	TRBD1	TRBV18	TRBJ1-2	15	TGTGCCAGCTCACCCCCCGGGACAGGGATTGGTGGCTACACCTTC	CASSPPGTGIGGYTF
NA	NA	TRBV5-4	TRBJ2-3	15	TGTGCCAGCAGCTTGTGGCAGGGTATCGCAGATACGCAGTATTTT	CASSLWQGIADTQYF
NA	TRBD1	TRBV5-1	TRBJ1-2	15	TGCGCCAGCAGCGGGACAGGGCAGAGAAACTATGGCTACACCTTC	CASSGTGQRNYGYTF
NA	NA	TRBV5-4	TRBJ2-5	13	TGTGCCAGCAAAGGGGGGGGCAGGGAGACCCAGTACTTC	CASKGGGRETQYF
once	NA	TRBV2	TRBJ1-5	16	TGTGCCAGCAGTGAGGGGCCCGTCCAGCCTAATCAGCCCCAGCATTTT	CASSEGPVQPNQPQHF
NA	NA	TRBV2	TRBJ2-7	16	TGTGCCAGCAGGCCAGACCTGACCGGGGTACGAAGGGAGCAGTACTTC	CASRPDLTGVRREQYF
NA	NA	TRBV6-5	TRBJ2-7	15	TGTGCCAGCAGCCCGGCACGGGACACCGTCTACGAGCAGTACTTC	CASSPARDTVYEQYF
NA	NA	TRBV7-9	TRBJ2-2	16	TGTGCCAGCCTGCCAGGGGTCGGACCGAACACCGGGGAGCTGTTTTTT	CASLPGVGPNTGELFF
NA	TRBD1	TRBV14	TRBJ2-3	18	TGTGCCAGCAGCCAAGATACCGAGGGGGCCGGTGGCACAGATACGCAGTATTTT	CASSQDTEGAGGTDTQYF
NA	TRBD2	TRBV15	TRBJ2-3	17	TGTGCCACCAGCAGAGATCGGGGGCTAGCGGGGCCAGATACGCAGTATTTT	CATSRDRGLAGPDTQYF
NA	TRBD1	TRBV10-3	TRBJ2-2	14	TGTGCCATCAGCAGGGACAGTTTCGCCGGGGAGCTGTTTTTT	CAISRDSFAGELFF